The 19 T cell receptor beta chains given below trace back to one sample, sequenced in a study of control samples from healthy donors and cancer patients (dated by TCRdb to about 2020). Library preparation employed the immunoSEQ multiplex PCR assay. TCRdb holds this immuneACCESS table with in-frame rearrangements only. Some clones are missing; in checked studies, unresolved V genes explain under half, and the rest has no known cause. For this sample there are about 120,000 clones; roughly 90% appear just once. 40% of the sample comes from the top ten. The sample taken for sequencing was blood. The receptor set was obtained from a man aged 45 to 65 in good health.

In nucleotides, the CDR3 is TGTGCCAGCAGCTGGGGCCAAGAGACCCAGTACTTC. Translated, it gives CASSWGQETQYF. This chain links TRBV11-2 with TRBJ2-5; D unresolved. This CDR3 contains 12 residues. Per the germline V gene, CDR1 is SGHAT and CDR2 is FQNNGV. V was shortened by 4 bases and J by 1 base, with 4 bases between the two germline ends.

The chain carries TRBV7-6 and TRBJ1-2; D not certain. The CDR3 consists of 16 residues. Per the germline V gene, CDR1 is SGHVS and CDR2 is FNYEAQ. The V end was cut by 5 bases, the J end by 0 bases, with 16 bases between. For the CDR3, the DNA is TGTGCCAGCAGCCGATTTGGAGAGGTGACTAACTATGGCTACACCTTC. As protein: CASSRFGEVTNYGYTF.

This chain joins TRBV5-6 and TRBJ2-5; either TRBD1 or TRBD2 may fit D (5 bases each). Germline V CDR1 and CDR2: SGHDT, YYEEEE. The V end was cut by 6 bases, the J end by 4 bases, with 13 bases between. The CDR3 totals 13 residues. CDR3: CASTSRDRETQYF. CDR3 nucleotides: TGTGCCAGCACCAGCCGGGACCGAGAGACCCAGTACTTC.

The chain recombines TRBV10-3 with TRBJ1-1, with TRBD1 as a possible D gene (6 bases). V was shortened by 6 bases and J by 5 bases, with 10 bases between the two germline ends. CDR1 ENHRY and CDR2 SYGVKD come from the germline V gene. This CDR3 contains 12 residues. The chain's CDR3 is CAISEGTTEAFF. The CDR3 coding sequence is TGTGCCATCAGCGAAGGGACAACTGAAGCTTTCTTT.

The rearrangement joins TRBV5-1 to TRBJ2-3; TRBD2 matches at 10 bases. CDR3 length: 20 residues. The germline V gene has CDR1 SGHRS and CDR2 YFSETQ. V lost 0 bases, J lost 5 bases, and 18 bases stayed unmatched. CDR3 residues: CASSLAITSGGAEGVDTQYF. Here the CDR3 DNA reads TGCGCCAGCAGCTTGGCCATAACCAGCGGGGGGGCCGAAGGTGTAGATACGCAGTATTTT.

This clone appeared a single time. J is TRBJ1-2 and V is TRBV27; possibly TRBD1 for D (5 bases). Germline CDR1 MNHEY, CDR2 SMNVEV (reference sequence). The CDR3 has 14 residues. V was pared by 2 bases and J by 2 bases, with 9 bases between. CDR3 sequence: CASSLKQGNYGYTF. CDR3 nucleotide sequence: TGTGCCAGCAGTTTAAAGCAGGGCAACTATGGCTACACCTTC.

J is TRBJ2-3 and V is TRBV11-3, with a weak D call TRBD2 (5 bases). The CDR3 contains 13 residues. V lost 4 bases and J lost 3, with 8 bases in between. In germline, CDR1 is SGHNT, CDR2 YENEEA. The CDR3 coding sequence is TGTGCCAGCAGCTGGGAGCCTACAGATACGCAGTATTTT. Its translation: CASSWEPTDTQYF.

The chain carries TRBV7-8 and TRBJ1-1, with D perhaps matching TRBD1 (6 bases). From germline, CDR1 is SGHVS and CDR2 FQNEAQ. The CDR3 sequence is 19 residues long. The V gene lost 5 bases and the J gene lost 3 bases, with 28 bases spanning the gap. CDR3 nucleotides: TGTGCCAGCAGCCCATCCCCAGGGGCGTACCAGAAGTCGGACACTGAAGCTTTCTTT. It yields the protein CASSPSPGAYQKSDTEAFF. The full variable domain, completed using reference TRBV7-8 and TRBJ1-1, is GAGVSQSPRYKVAKRGQDVALRCDPISGHVSLFWYQQALGQGPEFLTYFQNEAQLDKSGLPSDRFFAERPEGSVSTLKIQRTQQEDSAVYLCASSPSPGAYQKSDTEAFFGQGTRLTVV.

This clone was detected only once. CDR3 in amino acids: CASSEQGAGTDTQYF. The CDR3 DNA reads TGTGCCAGCAGCGAACAGGGGGCCGGGACAGATACGCAGTATTTT. V usage is TRBV11-2 and J usage is TRBJ2-3; 9 nucleotides match TRBD1. Germline CDR1 SGHAT, CDR2 FQNNGV. CDR3 size: 15 residues. V trimming: 5 bases; J trimming: 3 bases; junction bases outside the gene matches: 6.

The CDR3 DNA follows: TGCAGCGTTGTATTTCCTGGTTTGGTGGGGATACATAACTATGGCTACACCTTC. Protein sequence: CSVVFPGLVGIHNYGYTF. The chain joins TRBV29-1 to TRBJ1-2; no firm D call. There are 18 residues in the CDR3. The germline V gene encodes CDR1 SQVTM and CDR2 ANQGSEA. Trimming removed 4 bases at V and 1 base at J, with 25 bases between.

The gene calls are TRBV5-1 and TRBJ1-2, with 12 bases matching TRBD1. Germline values: CDR1 SGHRS, CDR2 YFSETQ. V was clipped by 4 bases and J by 8 bases; unmatched bases: 12. This CDR3 comprises 16 residues. The CDR3 DNA reads as TGCGCCAGCAGCCTTAGACCGGGACAGGGGGCCTACGGCTACACCTTC. It encodes CASSLRPGQGAYGYTF. The complete variable domain, with remaining parts taken from reference TRBV5-1 and TRBJ1-2, reads KAGVTQTPRYLIKTRGQQVTLSCSPISGHRSVSWYQQTPGQGLQFLFEYFSETQRNKGNFPGRFSGRQFSNSRSEMNVSTLELGDSALYLCASSLRPGQGAYGYTFGSGTRLTVV.

The chain is built from TRBV9 and TRBJ2-3; the D is unclear. V was trimmed by 0 bases and J by 7 bases, leaving 9 bases between them. This CDR3 is 13 amino acids long. CDR1 SGDLS and CDR2 YYNGEE come from the germline V gene. CDR3 nucleotides: TGTGCCAGCAGCGTAGACCCGTTGAATACGCAGTATTTT. Its translation is CASSVDPLNTQYF.

The V and J genes are TRBV7-2 and TRBJ1-2; 8 bases are a match to TRBD1. Germline V gives CDR1 SGHTA, CDR2 FQGNSA. Trimming at V came to 6 bases and at J to 3 bases, leaving 6 bases not matched to a gene. This CDR3 region has 14 residues. The CDR3 DNA reads TGTGCCAGCAGAGCAGCAGGGGGCGACTATGGCTACACCTTC. It specifies CASRAAGGDYGYTF. Full variable domain (remainder filled in from reference TRBV7-2 and TRBJ1-2): GAGVSQSPSNKVTEKGKDVELRCDPISGHTALYWYRQSLGQGLEFLIYFQGNSAPDKSGLPSDRFSAERTGGSVSTLTIQRTQQEDSAVYLCASRAAGGDYGYTFGSGTRLTVV.

This rearrangement joins TRBV7-8 to TRBJ1-2; 10 bases align to TRBD1. Per the germline V gene, CDR1 is SGHVS and CDR2 is FQNEAQ. V was pared by 5 bases and J by 4 bases, with 4 bases of the junction left unmatched. This CDR3 spans 14 amino acids. DNA of the CDR3: TGTGCCAGCAGCCTCGGACAGGGGGGCTATGGCTACACCTTC. Its protein product is CASSLGQGGYGYTF.

Here the CDR3 DNA reads TGCGCCAGCAGCACAGGGACCCAAGAGACCCAGTACTTC. Translation: CASSTGTQETQYF. The rearrangement joins TRBV5-1 to TRBJ2-5, with D perhaps TRBD1 (6 bases). Between the trimmed V and J ends, which lost 4 bases and 1 base, there was a span of 8 bases. The germline CDR1 and CDR2 sequences are SGHRS and YFSETQ. This CDR3 is 13 amino acids long.

This chain connects TRBV7-9 to TRBJ2-7, with no clear D. This CDR3 is built from 13 residues. Germline lookup yields CDR1 SEHNR and CDR2 FQNEAQ (reference sequence). V shed 1 base and J shed 4 bases, with 8 bases lying between them. The CDR3 is CASSLGGKYEQYF. The CDR3 DNA is TGTGCCAGCAGCTTAGGGGGTAAATACGAGCAGTACTTC. The full variable domain, completed using reference TRBV7-9 and TRBJ2-7, is DTGVSQNPRHKITKRGQNVTFRCDPISEHNRLYWYRQTLGQGPEFLTYFQNEAQLEKSRLLSDRFSAERPKGSFSTLEIQRTEQGDSAMYLCASSLGGKYEQYFGPGTRLTVT.

The gene calls are TRBV5-4 and TRBJ1-1, with a weak D call TRBD1 (5 bases). This CDR3 contains 13 residues. Looked up from germline, CDR1 is SGHNT and CDR2 is YYREEE (reference sequence). Trimming stripped 0 bases from V and 5 bases from J, with 8 bases between. The CDR3 region has the DNA TGTGCCAGCAGCTTGGACCAGGGTACTGAAGCTTTCTTT. Translating it yields CASSLDQGTEAFF.

The rearrangement links TRBV7-9 to TRBJ2-7, with D uncertain. Germline CDR1 and CDR2: SEHNR and FQNEAQ (reference sequence). This CDR3 has 11 amino acids. Trimming took 5 bases from V and 3 from J, leaving 5 bases between them. For the CDR3, the DNA is TGTGCCAGCAGCGCATTCTACGAGCAGTACTTC. As protein: CASSAFYEQYF.

V usage is TRBV2 and J usage is TRBJ1-2; D call uncertain. The CDR3 has 14 amino acids. In germline, CDR1 is SNHLY, CDR2 FYNNEI. With 3 bases removed from V and 3 bases from J, the gap between germline ends came to 11 bases. This CDR3 reads CASSESQNYYGYTF. DNA for the CDR3: TGTGCCAGCAGTGAGTCTCAGAACTACTATGGCTACACCTTC.